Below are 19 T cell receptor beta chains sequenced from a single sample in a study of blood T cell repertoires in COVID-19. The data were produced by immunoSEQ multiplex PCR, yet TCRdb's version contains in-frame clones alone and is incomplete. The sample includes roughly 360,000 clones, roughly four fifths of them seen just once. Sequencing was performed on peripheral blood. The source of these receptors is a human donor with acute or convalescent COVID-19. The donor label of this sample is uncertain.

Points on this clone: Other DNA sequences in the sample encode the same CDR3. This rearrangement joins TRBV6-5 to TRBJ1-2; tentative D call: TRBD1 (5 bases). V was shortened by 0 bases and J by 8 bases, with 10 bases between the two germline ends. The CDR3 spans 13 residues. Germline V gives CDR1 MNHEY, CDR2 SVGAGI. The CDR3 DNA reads TGTGCCAGCAGTTACTCCAGGGCTGGGGGCTACACCTTC. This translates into CASSYSRAGGYTF.

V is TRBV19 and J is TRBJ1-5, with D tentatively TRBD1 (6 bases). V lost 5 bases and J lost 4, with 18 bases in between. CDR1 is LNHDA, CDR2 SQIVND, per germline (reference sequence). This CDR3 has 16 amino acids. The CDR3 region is CASSLDRSLGNQPQHF. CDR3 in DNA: TGTGCCAGTAGTCTTGACAGGTCACTAGGAAATCAGCCCCAGCATTTT. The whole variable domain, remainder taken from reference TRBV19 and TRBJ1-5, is DGGITQSPKYLFRKEGQNVTLSCEQNLNHDAMYWYRQDPGQGLRLIYYSQIVNDFQKGDIAEGYSVSREKKESFPLTVTSAQKNPTAFYLCASSLDRSLGNQPQHFGDGTRLSIL.

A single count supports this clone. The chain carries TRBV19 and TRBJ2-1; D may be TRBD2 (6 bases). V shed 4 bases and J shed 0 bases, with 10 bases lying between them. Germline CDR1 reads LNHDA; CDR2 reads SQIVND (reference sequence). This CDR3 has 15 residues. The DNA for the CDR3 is TGTGCCAGTAGTACGGGACTTAGCTCCTACAATGAGCAGTTCTTC. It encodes CASSTGLSSYNEQFF.

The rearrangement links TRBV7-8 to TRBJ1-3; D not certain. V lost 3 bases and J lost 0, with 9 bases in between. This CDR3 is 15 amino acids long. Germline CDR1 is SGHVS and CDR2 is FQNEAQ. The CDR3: CASSFSLSSGNTIYF. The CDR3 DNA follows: TGTGCCAGCAGCTTTTCGTTGAGCTCTGGAAACACCATATATTTT.

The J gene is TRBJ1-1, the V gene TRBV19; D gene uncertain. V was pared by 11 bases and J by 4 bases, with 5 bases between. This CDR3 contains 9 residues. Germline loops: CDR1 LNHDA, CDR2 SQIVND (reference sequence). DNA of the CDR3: TGTGCCTGGAGCACTGAAGCTTTCTTT. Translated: CAWSTEAFF.

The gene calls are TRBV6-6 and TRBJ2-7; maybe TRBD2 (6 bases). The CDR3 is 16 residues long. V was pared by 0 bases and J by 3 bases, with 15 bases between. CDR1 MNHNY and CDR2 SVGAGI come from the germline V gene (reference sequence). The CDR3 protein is CASSYSRQDYSYEQYF. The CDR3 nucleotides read TGTGCCAGCAGTTACTCTCGGCAGGACTACAGCTACGAGCAGTACTTC.

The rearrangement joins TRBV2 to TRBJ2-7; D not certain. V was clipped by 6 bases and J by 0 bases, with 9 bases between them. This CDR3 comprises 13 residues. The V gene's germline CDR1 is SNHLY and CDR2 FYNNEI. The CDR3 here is CASSLDNSYEQYF. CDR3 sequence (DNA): TGTGCCAGCAGCCTCGACAACTCCTACGAGCAGTACTTC.

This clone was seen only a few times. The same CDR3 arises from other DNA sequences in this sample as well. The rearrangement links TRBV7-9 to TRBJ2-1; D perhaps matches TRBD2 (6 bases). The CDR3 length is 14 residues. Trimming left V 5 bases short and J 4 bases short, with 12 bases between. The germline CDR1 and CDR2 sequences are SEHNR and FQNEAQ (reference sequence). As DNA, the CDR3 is TGTGCCAGCAGCCGGGACTTGATATACAATGAGCAGTTCTTC. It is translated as CASSRDLIYNEQFF.

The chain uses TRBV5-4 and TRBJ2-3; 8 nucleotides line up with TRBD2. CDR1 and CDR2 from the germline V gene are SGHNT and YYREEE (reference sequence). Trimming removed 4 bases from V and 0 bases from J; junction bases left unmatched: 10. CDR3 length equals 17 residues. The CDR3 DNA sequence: TGTGCCAGCAGCCGCGGGGGTGCGGGAGGTAGCACAGATACGCAGTATTTT. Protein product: CASSRGGAGGSTDTQYF.

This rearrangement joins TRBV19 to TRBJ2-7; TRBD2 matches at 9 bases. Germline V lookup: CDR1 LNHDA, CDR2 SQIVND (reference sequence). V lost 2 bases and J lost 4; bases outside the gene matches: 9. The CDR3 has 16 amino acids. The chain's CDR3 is CASSISGLAGRYEQYF. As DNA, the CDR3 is TGTGCCAGTAGTATATCAGGGCTAGCGGGGCGTTACGAGCAGTACTTC.

The CDR3 sequence is CASSLTGSPGTEAFF. CDR3 nucleotides: TGTGCCAGCAGCTTAACAGGGAGCCCAGGCACTGAAGCTTTCTTT. The rearrangement uses TRBV7-2 and TRBJ1-1, with D perhaps TRBD1 (6 bases). Germline CDR1 reads SGHTA; CDR2 reads FQGNSA. The CDR3 has 15 residues. V gave up 2 bases and J gave up 4 bases, with 14 bases separating them. Full variable domain (outside the CDR3, taken from reference TRBV7-2 and TRBJ1-1): GAGVSQSPSNKVTEKGKDVELRCDPISGHTALYWYRQSLGQGLEFLIYFQGNSAPDKSGLPSDRFSAERTGGSVSTLTIQRTQQEDSAVYLCASSLTGSPGTEAFFGQGTRLTVV.

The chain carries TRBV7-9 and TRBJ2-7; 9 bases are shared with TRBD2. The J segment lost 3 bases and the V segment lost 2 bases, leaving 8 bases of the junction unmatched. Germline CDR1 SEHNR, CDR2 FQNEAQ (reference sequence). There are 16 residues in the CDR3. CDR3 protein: CASSLFSGSPLYEQYF. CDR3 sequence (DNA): TGTGCCAGCAGCTTATTTAGCGGGAGCCCCCTCTACGAGCAGTACTTC.

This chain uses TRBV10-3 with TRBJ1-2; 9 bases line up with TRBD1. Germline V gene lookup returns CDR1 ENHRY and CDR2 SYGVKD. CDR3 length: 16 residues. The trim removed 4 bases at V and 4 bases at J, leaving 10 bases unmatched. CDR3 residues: CAISGGTGIYGYGYTF. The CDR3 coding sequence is TGTGCCATCAGTGGCGGGACAGGGATATATGGCTATGGCTACACCTTC.

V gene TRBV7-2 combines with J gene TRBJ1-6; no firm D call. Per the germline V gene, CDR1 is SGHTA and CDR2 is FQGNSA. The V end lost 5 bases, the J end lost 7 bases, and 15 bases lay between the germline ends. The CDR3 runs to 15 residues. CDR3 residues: CASSALQTPNSPLHF. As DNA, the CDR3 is TGTGCCAGCAGCGCGCTTCAGACACCGAATTCACCCCTCCACTTT. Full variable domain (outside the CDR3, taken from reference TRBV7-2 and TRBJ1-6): GAGVSQSPSNKVTEKGKDVELRCDPISGHTALYWYRQSLGQGLEFLIYFQGNSAPDKSGLPSDRFSAERTGGSVSTLTIQRTQQEDSAVYLCASSALQTPNSPLHFGNGTRLTVT.

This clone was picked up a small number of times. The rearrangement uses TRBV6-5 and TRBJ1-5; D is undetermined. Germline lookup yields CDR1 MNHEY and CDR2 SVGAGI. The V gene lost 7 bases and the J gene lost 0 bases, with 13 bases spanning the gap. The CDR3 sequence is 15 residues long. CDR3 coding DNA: TGTGCCAGCACCTGGGCAGCTTATAGCAATCAGCCCCAGCATTTT. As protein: CASTWAAYSNQPQHF.

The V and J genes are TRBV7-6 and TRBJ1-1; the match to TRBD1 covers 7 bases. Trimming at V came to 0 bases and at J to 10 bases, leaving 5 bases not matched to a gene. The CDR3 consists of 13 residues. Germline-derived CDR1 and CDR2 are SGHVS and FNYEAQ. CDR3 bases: TGTGCCAGCAGCTTAGCGAGGAACAGGGGAGCTTTCTTT. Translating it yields CASSLARNRGAFF.

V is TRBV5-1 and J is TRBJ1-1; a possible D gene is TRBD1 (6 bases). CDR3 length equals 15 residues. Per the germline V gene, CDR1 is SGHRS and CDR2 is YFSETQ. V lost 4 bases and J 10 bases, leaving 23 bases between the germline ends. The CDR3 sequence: CASSPPTGYSPGAFF. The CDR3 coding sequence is TGCGCCAGCAGCCCCCCGACAGGCTATTCCCCCGGAGCTTTCTTT.

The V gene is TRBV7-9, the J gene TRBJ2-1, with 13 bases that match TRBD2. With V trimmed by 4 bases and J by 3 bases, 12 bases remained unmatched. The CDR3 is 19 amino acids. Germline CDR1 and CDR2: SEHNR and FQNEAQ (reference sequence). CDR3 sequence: CASSSRTSGSGHGYNEQFF. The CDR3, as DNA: TGTGCCAGCAGCTCCAGGACTAGCGGGAGTGGGCATGGCTACAATGAGCAGTTCTTC.

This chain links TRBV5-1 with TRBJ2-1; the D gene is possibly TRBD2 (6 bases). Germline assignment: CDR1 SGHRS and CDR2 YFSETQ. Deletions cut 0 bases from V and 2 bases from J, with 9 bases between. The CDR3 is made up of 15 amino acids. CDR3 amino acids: CASSLAGETYNEQFF. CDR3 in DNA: TGCGCCAGCAGCTTGGCGGGGGAAACCTACAATGAGCAGTTCTTC.